This TCR beta chain was sequenced for a study of blood T cell repertoires in COVID-19. Study context: Sources were T cells, B-cell-depleted T cells, or PBMCs; the material itself was cDNA or gDNA.

The cohort comprised adults aged 18 to 89 years residing in 20 to 25 US areas. Membership in each cohort depended on participant-reported clinical history. The protocol was immunoSEQ multiplex PCR, while the TCRdb copy is restricted to in-frame clones and leaves out a portion. Of 360,000 or so clones listed, 75% to 90% are singletons. This CDR3 is 13 amino acids long. Germline V gene data show CDR1 as SGHNT and CDR2 as YENEEA. V dropped 3 bases and J dropped 3; count of bases not matched to a gene: 1. This clone was recorded once. The sample was PBMCs or T cells enriched from blood (not recorded which). This chain joins TRBV11-3 and TRBJ1-2; TRBD1 agrees at 7 bases. The sequence was obtained from a woman aged 50 to 60 who had recovered from COVID-19. The CDR3: CASSLGQHYGYTF. The CDR3 DNA follows: TGTGCCAGCAGCTTGGGACAGCACTATGGCTACACCTTC.